This paragraph covers one T cell receptor beta chain sequence. This CDR3 contains 15 residues. Germline CDR1 reads KGHSH; CDR2 reads LQKENI. V was pared by 4 bases and J by 0 bases, with 7 bases between. The data were obtained in a study of blood T cell repertoires in COVID-19. Study background: COVID-19 samples, acute and convalescent, were from the United States, Italy and Spain.

In the study's own analysis: Reference gene primers were amplified, and this amplification served to estimate nucleated cell counts. Only in-frame clones appear in the TCRdb table, and some are missing; sequencing was by immunoSEQ multiplex PCR. That table supplies the V and J calls and clone size; D and trimming were determined from the DNA. The top ten hold about 7.2% of the sample, which has some 240,000 clones, around 81% seen once. This TCR derives from a woman aged 70-85 years with acute or convalescent COVID-19. This rearrangement joins TRBV18 to TRBJ2-6; possible D gene TRBD1, 5 bases. The sample consisted of peripheral blood. The CDR3 protein is CASSQQVSGANVLTF. CDR3 bases: TGTGCCAGCTCACAACAGGTCTCTGGGGCCAACGTCCTGACTTTC.